This is a list of T cell receptor beta chains from one sample in a study of shared clonotypes between healthy human individuals. Clones were read by immunoSEQ multiplex PCR, and TCRdb kept only the in-frame ones, dropping some. The sample has roughly 2 million clones; around 95% are singletons. Sample: naive CD4+ T cells sorted from blood. Every receptor here comes from a man between 18 and 29 years old in good health. Each CDR3 is given with its conserved first and last residue. D genes are given only for firm matches. Clone size appears in some rows only: once, few, many, or a class for an expanded clone.

TRBJ2-1 TRBD2 TRBV15 . CATSRDLTSGGPEQFF TGTGCCACCAGCAGAGATCTTACTAGCGGGGGGCCGGAGCAGTTCTTC
TRBJ2-5 . TRBV5-5 . CASSLGLSGQETQYF TGTGCCAGCAGCTTGGGGCTTTCAGGGCAAGAGACCCAGTACTTC
TRBJ1-1 . TRBV6-5 . CASSYSAGNEAFF TGTGCCAGCAGTTACTCCGCCGGGAATGAAGCTTTCTTT
TRBJ2-1 TRBD2 TRBV10-3 . CAISLADSYNEQFF TGTGCCATCAGTCTAGCGGACTCCTACAATGAGCAGTTCTTC
TRBJ1-4 TRBD1 TRBV10-3 . CAISVGGEKLFF TGTGCCATCTCTGTAGGGGGCGAAAAACTGTTTTTT
TRBJ2-4 TRBD1 TRBV5-1 . CASSDRDSLDIQYF TGCGCCAGCAGCGACCGGGACAGCTTGGACATTCAGTACTTC
TRBJ2-7 TRBD2 TRBV5-1 . CASSPRTSGSDYEQYF TGCGCCAGCAGCCCAAGGACTAGCGGGAGCGACTACGAGCAGTACTTC
TRBJ2-1 TRBD1 TRBV7-6 once CASSFGQGSYNEQFF TGTGCCAGCAGCTTTGGACAGGGGTCCTACAATGAGCAGTTCTTC
TRBJ2-3 . TRBV7-9 . CASTVSGLSTDTQYF TGTGCCAGCACAGTGTCAGGGCTTAGCACAGATACGCAGTATTTT
TRBJ1-2 TRBD1 TRBV18 . CASSPGQGYGYTF TGTGCCAGCTCACCCGGACAGGGCTATGGCTACACCTTC
TRBJ2-7 . TRBV27 . CASSPGGATRQGQYF TGTGCCAGCAGTCCAGGGGGGGCAACCCGGCAAGGGCAGTACTTC
TRBJ2-5 . TRBV18 . CASSPGVQGGQETQYF TGTGCCAGCTCACCCGGGGTACAGGGAGGCCAAGAGACCCAGTACTTC
TRBJ2-1 . TRBV7-9 . CASSTGIAVSSYNEQFF TGTGCCAGCAGCACTGGAATAGCGGTGAGCTCCTACAATGAGCAGTTCTTC
TRBJ1-1 . TRBV7-9 . CASSPSNDPNTEAFF TGTGCCAGCAGCCCGAGCAATGACCCGAACACTGAAGCTTTCTTT
TRBJ2-7 TRBD1 TRBV2 . CASSQTGGGYEQYF TGTGCCAGCAGTCAGACAGGGGGCGGCTACGAGCAGTACTTC
TRBJ2-7 . TRBV10-3 . CAISESGGTYEQYF TGTGCCATCAGTGAGTCCGGCGGAACCTACGAGCAGTACTTC
TRBJ2-5 TRBD2 TRBV19 . CASSMAGGKVETQYF TGTGCCAGTAGTATGGCGGGGGGGAAAGTAGAGACCCAGTACTTC
TRBJ1-1 . TRBV6-5 . CASSARLRWAEAFF TGTGCCAGCAGTGCCCGTCTTAGGTGGGCTGAAGCTTTCTTT
TRBJ1-5 TRBD1 TRBV4-1 . CASSQADRVQPQHF TGCGCCAGCAGCCAAGCCGACAGGGTGCAGCCCCAGCATTTT
TRBJ1-3 . TRBV30 . CAWNHGNTIYF TGTGCCTGGAATCACGGAAACACCATATATTTT
TRBJ2-3 TRBD1 TRBV4-1 . CASSQGGRQGASTDTQYF TGCGCCAGCAGCCAAGGTGGACGACAGGGGGCTAGCACAGATACGCAGTATTTT
TRBJ2-5 . TRBV30 . CAWSQGLIETQYF TGTGCCTGGAGTCAGGGGTTGATAGAGACCCAGTACTTC